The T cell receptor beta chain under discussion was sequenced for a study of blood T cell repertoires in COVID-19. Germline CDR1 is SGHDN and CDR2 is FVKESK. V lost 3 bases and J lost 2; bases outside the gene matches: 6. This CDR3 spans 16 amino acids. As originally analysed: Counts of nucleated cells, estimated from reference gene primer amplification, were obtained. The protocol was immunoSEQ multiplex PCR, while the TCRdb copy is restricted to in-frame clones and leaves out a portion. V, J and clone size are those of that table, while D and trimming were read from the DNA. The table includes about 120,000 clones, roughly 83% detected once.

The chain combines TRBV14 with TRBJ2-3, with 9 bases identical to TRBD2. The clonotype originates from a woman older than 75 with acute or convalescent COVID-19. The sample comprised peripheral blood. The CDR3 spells CASSHQGLAFTDTQYF. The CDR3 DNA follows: TGTGCCAGCAGCCATCAAGGACTAGCGTTCACAGATACGCAGTATTTT.